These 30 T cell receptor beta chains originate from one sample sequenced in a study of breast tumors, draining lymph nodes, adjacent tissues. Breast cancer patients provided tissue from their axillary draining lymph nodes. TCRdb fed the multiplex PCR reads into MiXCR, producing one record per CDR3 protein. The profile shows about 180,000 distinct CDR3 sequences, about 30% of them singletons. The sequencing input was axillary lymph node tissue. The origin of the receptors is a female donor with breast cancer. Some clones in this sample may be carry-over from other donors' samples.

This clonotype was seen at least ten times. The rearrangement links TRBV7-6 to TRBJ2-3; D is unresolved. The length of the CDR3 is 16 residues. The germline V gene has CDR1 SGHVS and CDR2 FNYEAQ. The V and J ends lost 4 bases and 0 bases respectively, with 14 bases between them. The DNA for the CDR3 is TGTGCCAGCAGCTCCTCGGGTGGGGTTAGCACAGATACGCAGTATTTT. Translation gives CASSSSGGVSTDTQYF.

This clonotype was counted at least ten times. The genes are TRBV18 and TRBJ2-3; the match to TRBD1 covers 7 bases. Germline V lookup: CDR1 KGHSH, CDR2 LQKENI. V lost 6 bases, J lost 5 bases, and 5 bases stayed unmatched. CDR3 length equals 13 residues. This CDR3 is CASSRDRIDTQYF. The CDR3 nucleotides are TGTGCCAGCTCGAGGGACAGAATAGATACGCAGTATTTT.

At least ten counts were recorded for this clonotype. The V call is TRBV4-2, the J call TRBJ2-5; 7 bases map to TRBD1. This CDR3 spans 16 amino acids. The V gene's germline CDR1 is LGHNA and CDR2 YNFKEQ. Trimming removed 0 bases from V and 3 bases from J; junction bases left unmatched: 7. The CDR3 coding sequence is TGTGCCAGCAGCCAAGATGGCAGGGGGTTGGAAGAGACCCAGTACTTC. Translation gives CASSQDGRGLEETQYF.

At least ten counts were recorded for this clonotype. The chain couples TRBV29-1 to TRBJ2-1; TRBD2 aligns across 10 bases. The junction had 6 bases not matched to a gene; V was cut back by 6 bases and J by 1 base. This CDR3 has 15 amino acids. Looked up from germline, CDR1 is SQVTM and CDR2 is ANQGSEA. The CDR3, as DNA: TGCAGCGTCATGACTAGCGGGTTGTCCTACAATGAGCAGTTCTTC. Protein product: CSVMTSGLSYNEQFF.

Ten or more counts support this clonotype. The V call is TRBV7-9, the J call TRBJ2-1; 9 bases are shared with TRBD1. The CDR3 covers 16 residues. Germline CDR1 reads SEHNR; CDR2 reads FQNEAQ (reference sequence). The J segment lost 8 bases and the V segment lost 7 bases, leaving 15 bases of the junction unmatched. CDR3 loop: CASTTTPGQGRHEQFF. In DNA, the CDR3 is TGTGCCAGCACGACTACACCGGGACAGGGACGGCATGAGCAGTTCTTC.

CDR3 DNA sequence: TGTGCCAGCAGCTCCCCGGTGGATTACGAGCAGTACTTC. Protein product: CASSSPVDYEQYF. The chain is built from TRBV7-9 and TRBJ2-7; D uncertain. The CDR3 extends over 13 amino acids. CDR1 and CDR2 (germline): SEHNR, FQNEAQ (reference sequence). Trimming removed 4 bases at V and 4 bases at J, with 11 bases between. The whole variable domain, filled in from reference TRBV7-9 and TRBJ2-7, reads DTGVSQNPRHKITKRGQNVTFRCDPISEHNRLYWYRQTLGQGPEFLTYFQNEAQLEKSRLLSDRFSAERPKGSFSTLEIQRTEQGDSAMYLCASSSPVDYEQYFGPGTRLTVT.

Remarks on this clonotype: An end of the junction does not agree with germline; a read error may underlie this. CDR3 region: CASSYRIF. The CDR3 bases are TGTGCCAGCAGTTACAGGATATTT. The V and J genes are TRBV12-3 or TRBV12-4 and TRBJ1-4; TRBD1 is a possible D gene (5 bases). There are 8 residues in the CDR3.

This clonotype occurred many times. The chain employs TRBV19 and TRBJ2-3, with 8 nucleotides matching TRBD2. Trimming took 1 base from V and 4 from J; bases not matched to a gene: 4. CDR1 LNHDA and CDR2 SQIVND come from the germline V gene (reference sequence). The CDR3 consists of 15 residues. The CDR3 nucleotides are TGTGCCAGTAGTATAGCGGGAGGGCTTTCAGATACGCAGTATTTT. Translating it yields CASSIAGGLSDTQYF.

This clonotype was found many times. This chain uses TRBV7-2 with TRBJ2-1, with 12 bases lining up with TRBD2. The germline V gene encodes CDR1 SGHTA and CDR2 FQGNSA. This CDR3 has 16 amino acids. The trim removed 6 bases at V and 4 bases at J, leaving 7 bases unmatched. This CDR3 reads CASRRPGLAGYNEQFF. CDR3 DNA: TGTGCCAGCAGGCGGCCAGGACTAGCGGGGTACAATGAGCAGTTCTTC.

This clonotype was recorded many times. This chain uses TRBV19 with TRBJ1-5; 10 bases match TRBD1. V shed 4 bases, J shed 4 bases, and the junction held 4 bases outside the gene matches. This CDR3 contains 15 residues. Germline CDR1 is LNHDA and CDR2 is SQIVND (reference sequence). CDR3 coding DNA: TGTGCCAGTAGTAATCTGGGACAGGGGAATCAGCCCCAGCATTTT. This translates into CASSNLGQGNQPQHF.

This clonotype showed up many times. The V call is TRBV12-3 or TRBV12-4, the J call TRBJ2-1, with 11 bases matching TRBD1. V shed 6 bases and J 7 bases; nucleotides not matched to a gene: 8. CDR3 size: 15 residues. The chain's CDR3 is CASSPGTGGGNEQFF. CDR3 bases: TGTGCCAGCAGCCCGGGGACAGGGGGTGGGAATGAGCAGTTCTTC.

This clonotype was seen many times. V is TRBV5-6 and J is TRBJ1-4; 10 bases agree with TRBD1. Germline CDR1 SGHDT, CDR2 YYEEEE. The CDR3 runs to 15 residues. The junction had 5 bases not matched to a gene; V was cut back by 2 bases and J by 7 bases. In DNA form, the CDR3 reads TGTGCCAGCAGCTTCCCGACAGGGGGCATTGAAAAACTGTTTTTT. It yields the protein CASSFPTGGIEKLFF.

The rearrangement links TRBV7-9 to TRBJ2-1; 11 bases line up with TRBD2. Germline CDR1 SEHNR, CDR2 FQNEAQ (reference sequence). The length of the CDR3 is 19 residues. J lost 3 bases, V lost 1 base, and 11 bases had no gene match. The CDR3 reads CASSLGVTSGSLGYNEQFF. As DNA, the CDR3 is TGTGCCAGCAGCTTAGGGGTCACTAGCGGGAGTTTGGGCTACAATGAGCAGTTCTTC.

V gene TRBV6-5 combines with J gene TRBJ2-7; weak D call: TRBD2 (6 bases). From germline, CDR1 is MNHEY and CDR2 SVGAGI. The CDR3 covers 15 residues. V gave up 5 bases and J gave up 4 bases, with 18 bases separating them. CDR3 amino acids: CASSLVGGVPYEQYF. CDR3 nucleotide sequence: TGTGCCAGCAGTCTGGTGGGGGGTGTACCTTACGAGCAGTACTTC.

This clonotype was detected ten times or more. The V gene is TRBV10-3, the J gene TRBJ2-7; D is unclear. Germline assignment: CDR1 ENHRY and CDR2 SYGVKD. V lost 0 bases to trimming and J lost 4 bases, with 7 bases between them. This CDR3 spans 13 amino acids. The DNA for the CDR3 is TGTGCCATCAGTGAGTCCCTCCCTTACGAGCAGTACTTC. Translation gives CAISESLPYEQYF.

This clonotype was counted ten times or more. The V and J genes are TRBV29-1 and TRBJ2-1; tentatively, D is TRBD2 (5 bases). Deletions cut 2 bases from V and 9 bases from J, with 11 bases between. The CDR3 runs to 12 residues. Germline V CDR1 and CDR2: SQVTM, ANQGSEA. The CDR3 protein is CSVETGITEQFF. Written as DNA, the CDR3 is TGCAGCGTTGAAACCGGGATCACTGAGCAGTTCTTC.

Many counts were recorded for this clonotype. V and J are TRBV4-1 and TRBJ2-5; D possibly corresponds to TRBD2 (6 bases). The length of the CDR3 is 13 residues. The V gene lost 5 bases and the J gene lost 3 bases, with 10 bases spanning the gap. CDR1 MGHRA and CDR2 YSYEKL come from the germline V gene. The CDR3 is CASSWDFEETQYF. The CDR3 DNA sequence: TGCGCCAGCAGCTGGGACTTTGAAGAGACCCAGTACTTC.

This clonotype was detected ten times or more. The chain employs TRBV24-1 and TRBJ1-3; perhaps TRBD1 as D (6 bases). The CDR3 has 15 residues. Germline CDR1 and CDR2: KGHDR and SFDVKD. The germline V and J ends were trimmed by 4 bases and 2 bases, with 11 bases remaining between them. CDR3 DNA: TGTGCCACCAGTGAGGACAGTCTCCCTGGAAACACCATATATTTT. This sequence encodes CATSEDSLPGNTIYF.

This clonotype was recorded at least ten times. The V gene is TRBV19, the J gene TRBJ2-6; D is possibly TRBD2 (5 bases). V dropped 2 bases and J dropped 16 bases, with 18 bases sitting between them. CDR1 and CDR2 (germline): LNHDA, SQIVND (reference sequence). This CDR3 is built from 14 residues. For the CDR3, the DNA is TGTGCCAGTAGTATACCGGGAAAGTTCCAATGGCTGACTTTC. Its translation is CASSIPGKFQWLTF.

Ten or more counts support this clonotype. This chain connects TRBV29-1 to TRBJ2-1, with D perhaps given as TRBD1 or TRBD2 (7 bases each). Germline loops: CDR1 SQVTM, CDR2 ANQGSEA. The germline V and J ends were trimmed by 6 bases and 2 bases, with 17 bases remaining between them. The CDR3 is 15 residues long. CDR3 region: CSVPRGLAAYNEQFF. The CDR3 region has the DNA TGCAGCGTCCCTAGGGGGCTAGCGGCCTACAATGAGCAGTTCTTC.

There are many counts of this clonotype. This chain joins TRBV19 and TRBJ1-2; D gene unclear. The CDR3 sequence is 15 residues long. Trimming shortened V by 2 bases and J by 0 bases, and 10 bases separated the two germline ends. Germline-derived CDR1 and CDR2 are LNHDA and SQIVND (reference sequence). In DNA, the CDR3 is TGTGCCAGTAGTATAAGTGGCAGAGCTAACTATGGCTACACCTTC. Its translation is CASSISGRANYGYTF.

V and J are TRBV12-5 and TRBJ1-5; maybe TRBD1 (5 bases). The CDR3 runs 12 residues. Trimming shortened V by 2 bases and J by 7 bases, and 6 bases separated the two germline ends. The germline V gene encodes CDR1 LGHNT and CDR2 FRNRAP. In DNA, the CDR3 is TGTGCTAGTGGTTTGAGACAGCAGCCCCAGCATTTT. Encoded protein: CASGLRQQPQHF.

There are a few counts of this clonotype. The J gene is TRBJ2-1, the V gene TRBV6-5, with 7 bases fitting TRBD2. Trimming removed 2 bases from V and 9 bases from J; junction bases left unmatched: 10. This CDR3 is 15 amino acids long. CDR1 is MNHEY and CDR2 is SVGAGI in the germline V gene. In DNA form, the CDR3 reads TGTGCCAGCAGTTACGGGCGATGGGGGGAGGGTGAGCAGTTCTTC. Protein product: CASSYGRWGEGEQFF.

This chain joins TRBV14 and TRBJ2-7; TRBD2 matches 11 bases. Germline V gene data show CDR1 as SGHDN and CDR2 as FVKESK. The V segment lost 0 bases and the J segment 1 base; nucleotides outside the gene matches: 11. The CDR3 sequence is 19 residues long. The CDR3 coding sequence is TGTGCCAGCAGCCAAGAATTCCTGGGGCTAGCGGGAGGTTCCTACGAGCAGTACTTC. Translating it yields CASSQEFLGLAGGSYEQYF.

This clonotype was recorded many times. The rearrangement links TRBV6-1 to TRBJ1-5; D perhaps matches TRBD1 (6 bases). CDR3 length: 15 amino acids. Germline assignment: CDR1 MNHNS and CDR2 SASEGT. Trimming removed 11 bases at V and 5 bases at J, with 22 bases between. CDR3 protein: CAVVHLTGPDQPQHF. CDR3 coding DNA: TGTGCCGTGGTTCACCTTACAGGGCCCGATCAGCCCCAGCATTTT.

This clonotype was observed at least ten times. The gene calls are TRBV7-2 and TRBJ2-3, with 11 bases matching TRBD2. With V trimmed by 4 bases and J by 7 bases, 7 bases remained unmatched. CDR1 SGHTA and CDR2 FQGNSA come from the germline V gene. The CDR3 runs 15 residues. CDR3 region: CASSSTSGGPYTQYF. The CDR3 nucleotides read TGTGCCAGCAGCTCCACTAGCGGGGGACCCTATACGCAGTATTTT.

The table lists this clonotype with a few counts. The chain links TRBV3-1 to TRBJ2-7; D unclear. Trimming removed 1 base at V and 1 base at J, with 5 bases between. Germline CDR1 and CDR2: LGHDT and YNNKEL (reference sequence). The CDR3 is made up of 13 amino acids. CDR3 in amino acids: CASSQARSYEQYF. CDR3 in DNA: TGTGCCAGCAGCCAAGCCAGGTCCTACGAGCAGTACTTC.

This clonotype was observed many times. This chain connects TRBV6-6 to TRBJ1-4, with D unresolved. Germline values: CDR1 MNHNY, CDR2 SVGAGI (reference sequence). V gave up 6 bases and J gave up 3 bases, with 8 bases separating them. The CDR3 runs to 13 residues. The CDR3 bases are TGTGCCAGCAGAACTACAGCTAATGAAAAACTGTTTTTT. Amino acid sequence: CASRTTANEKLFF.

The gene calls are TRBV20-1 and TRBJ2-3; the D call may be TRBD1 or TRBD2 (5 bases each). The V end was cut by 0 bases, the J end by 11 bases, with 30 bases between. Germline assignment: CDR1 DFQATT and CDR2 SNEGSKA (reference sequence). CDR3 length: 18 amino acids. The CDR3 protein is CSARDSGRWDRSYNEQYF. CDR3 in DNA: TGCAGTGCTAGAGATTCGGGGCGATGGGACCGCTCCTACAATGAGCAGTATTTT.

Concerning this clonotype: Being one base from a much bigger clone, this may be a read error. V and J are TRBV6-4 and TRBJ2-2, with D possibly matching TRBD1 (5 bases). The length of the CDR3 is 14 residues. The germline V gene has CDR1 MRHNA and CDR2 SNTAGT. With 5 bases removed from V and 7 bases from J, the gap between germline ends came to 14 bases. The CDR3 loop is CASSHGHDSGELFF. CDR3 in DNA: TGTGCCAGCAGTCACGGGCATGACAGCGGGGAGCTGTTTTTT.